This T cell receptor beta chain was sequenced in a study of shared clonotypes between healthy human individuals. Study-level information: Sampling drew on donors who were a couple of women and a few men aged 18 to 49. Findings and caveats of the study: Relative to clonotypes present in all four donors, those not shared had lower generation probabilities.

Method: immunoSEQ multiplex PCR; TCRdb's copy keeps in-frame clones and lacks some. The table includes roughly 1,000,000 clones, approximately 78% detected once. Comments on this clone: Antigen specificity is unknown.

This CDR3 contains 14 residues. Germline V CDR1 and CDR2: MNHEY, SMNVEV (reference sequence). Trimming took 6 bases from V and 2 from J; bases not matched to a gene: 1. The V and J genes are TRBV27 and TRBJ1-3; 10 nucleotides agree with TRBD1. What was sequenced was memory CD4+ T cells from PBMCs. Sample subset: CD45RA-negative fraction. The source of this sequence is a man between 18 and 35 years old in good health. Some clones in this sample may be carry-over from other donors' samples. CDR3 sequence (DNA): TGTGCCAGCAGGGGGACAGGGGCTGGAAACACCATATATTTT. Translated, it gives CASRGTGAGNTIYF.